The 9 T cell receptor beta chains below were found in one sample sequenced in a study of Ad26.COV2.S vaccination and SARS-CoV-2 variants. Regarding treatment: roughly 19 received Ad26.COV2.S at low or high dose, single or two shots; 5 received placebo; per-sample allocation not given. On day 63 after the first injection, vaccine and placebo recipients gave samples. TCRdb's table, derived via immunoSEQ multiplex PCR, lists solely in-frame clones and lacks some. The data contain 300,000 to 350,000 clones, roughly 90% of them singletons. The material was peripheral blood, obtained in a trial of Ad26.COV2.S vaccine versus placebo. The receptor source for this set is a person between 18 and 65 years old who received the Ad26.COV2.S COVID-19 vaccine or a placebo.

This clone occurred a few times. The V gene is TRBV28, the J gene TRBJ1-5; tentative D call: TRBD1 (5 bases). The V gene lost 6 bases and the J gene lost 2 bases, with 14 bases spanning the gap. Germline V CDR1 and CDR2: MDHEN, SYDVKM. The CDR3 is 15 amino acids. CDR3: CASSSPTGRNQPQHF. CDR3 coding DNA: TGTGCCAGCAGCAGCCCCACAGGTCGCAATCAGCCCCAGCATTTT.

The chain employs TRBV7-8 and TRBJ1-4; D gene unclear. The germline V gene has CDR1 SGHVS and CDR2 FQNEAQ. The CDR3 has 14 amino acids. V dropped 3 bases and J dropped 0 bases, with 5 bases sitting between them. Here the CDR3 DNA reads TGTGCCAGCAGCTTCTCCGCAACTAATGAAAAACTGTTTTTT. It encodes CASSFSATNEKLFF.

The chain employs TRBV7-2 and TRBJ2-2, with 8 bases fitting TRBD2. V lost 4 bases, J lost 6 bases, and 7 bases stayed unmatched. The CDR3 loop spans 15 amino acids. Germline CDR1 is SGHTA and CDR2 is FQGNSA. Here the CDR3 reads CASSSGLAKSGELFF. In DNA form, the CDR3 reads TGTGCCAGCAGCTCAGGACTAGCCAAGTCCGGGGAGCTGTTTTTT.

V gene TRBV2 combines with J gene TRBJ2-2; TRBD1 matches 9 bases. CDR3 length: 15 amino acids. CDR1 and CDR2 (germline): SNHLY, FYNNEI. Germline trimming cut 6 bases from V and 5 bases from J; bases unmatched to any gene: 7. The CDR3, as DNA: TGTGCCAGCAGCAAAGACAGGGGGTGGACCGGGGAGCTGTTTTTT. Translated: CASSKDRGWTGELFF. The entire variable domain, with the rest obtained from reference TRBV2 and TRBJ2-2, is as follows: EPEVTQTPSHQVTQMGQEVILRCVPISNHLYFYWYRQILGQKVEFLVSFYNNEISEKSEIFDDQFSVERPDGSNFTLKIRSTKLEDSAMYFCASSKDRGWTGELFFGEGSRLTVL.

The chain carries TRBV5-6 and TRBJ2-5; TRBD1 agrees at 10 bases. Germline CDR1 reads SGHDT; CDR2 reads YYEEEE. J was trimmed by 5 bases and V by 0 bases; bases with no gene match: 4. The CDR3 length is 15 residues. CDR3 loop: CASSLGGQGPETQYF. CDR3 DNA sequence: TGTGCCAGCAGCTTGGGGGGACAGGGGCCGGAGACCCAGTACTTC.

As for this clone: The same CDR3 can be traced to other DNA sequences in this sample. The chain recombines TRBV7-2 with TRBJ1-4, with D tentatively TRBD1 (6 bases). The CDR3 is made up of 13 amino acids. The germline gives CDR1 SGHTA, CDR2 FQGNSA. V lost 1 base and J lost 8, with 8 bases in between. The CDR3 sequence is CASSLGQGEKLFF. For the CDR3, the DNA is TGTGCCAGCAGCTTAGGCCAGGGGGAAAAACTGTTTTTT.

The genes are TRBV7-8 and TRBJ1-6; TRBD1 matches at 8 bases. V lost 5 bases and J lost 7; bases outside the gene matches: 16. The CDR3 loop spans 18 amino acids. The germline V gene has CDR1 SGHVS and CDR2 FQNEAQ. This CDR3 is CASSLHGGTGAKNSPLHF. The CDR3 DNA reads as TGTGCCAGCAGCCTCCACGGGGGGACAGGCGCGAAGAATTCACCCCTCCACTTT.

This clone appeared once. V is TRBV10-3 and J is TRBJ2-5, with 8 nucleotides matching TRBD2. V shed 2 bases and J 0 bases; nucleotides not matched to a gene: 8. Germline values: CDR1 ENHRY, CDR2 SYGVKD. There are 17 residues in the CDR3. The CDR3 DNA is TGTGCCATCAGTGAGCGGGGGGGCAGTGGGTACCAAGAGACCCAGTACTTC. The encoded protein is CAISERGGSGYQETQYF.

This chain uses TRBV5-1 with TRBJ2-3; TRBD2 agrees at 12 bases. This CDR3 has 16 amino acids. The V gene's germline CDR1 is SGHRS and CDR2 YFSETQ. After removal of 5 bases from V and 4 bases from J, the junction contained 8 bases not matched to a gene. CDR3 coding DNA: TGCGCCAGCAGTCGACGACTAGCGGGGGAAGCAGATACGCAGTATTTT. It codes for CASSRRLAGEADTQYF. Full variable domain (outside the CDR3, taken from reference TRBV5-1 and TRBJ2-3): KAGVTQTPRYLIKTRGQQVTLSCSPISGHRSVSWYQQTPGQGLQFLFEYFSETQRNKGNFPGRFSGRQFSNSRSEMNVSTLELGDSALYLCASSRRLAGEADTQYFGPGTRLTVL.